The T cell receptor (beta chain) under discussion was sequenced for a study of shared clonotypes between healthy human individuals. In the CD4+ fraction, cells were divided into CD45RA+ naive and CD45RA-negative memory subsets. General study findings and limits: Relative to their counterparts shared across all four donors, non-shared clonotypes exhibited diminished generation probabilities.

Details on this clone: Antigen specificity is unknown.

The CDR3 runs 15 residues. The V and J ends lost 2 bases and 1 base respectively, with 13 bases between them. The V gene's germline CDR1 is SGHRS and CDR2 YFSETQ. Clones were sequenced by immunoSEQ multiplex PCR, and TCRdb holds only the in-frame ones, with some missing. This table has about 1 million clones, 60% to 80% appearing once. The chain recombines TRBV5-1 with TRBJ2-7, with D possibly matching TRBD2 (6 bases). This TCR derives from a man younger than 35 in good health. The specimen sequenced was memory CD4+ T cells sorted from blood. Subset noted: CD45RA-negative fraction. CDR3 sequence (DNA): TGCGCCAGCAGCTTTGCGGGGAAGGTATCCTACGAGCAGTACTTC. Residues: CASSFAGKVSYEQYF.